The 25 T cell receptor beta chains below all came from one sample that was sequenced in a study of CD8+CD57+ T cells in acquired aplastic anemia. TCR beta VDJ and CDR3 profiles were obtained from a genomic DNA template. TCRdb re-called the reads through MiXCR, storing one row per CDR3 protein. The sample has roughly 160,000 distinct CDR3 sequences, less than 60% seen once; the top ten hold about 2.6%. It was patients with CD8+CD57+ cell expansion by flow cytometry who were chosen for sequencing. Sequencing used sorted CD4+, CD8+, or CD8+CD57+ T cells (not recorded which) from PBMCs. These receptors came from a human donor with aplastic anemia.

The table lists this clonotype with many counts. The rearrangement links TRBV20-1 to TRBJ2-2; D remains ambiguous. V was pared by 3 bases and J by 8 bases, with 10 bases between. The CDR3 is made up of 12 amino acids. From germline, CDR1 is DFQATT and CDR2 SNEGSKA (reference sequence). In DNA form, the CDR3 reads TGCAGTGCTAGGACCCTAGGAGGGGAGCTGTTTTTT. This translates into CSARTLGGELFF.

The genes are TRBV20-1 and TRBJ1-4; TRBD1 agrees at 7 bases. Germline V CDR1 and CDR2: DFQATT, SNEGSKA (reference sequence). J was trimmed by 3 bases and V by 3 bases; bases with no gene match: 4. The CDR3 loop spans 14 amino acids. The CDR3 bases are TGCAGTGCTAGGACAGGGAATGCTAATGAAAAACTGTTTTTT. It specifies CSARTGNANEKLFF.

V and J are TRBV25-1 and TRBJ1-4; D is undetermined. The germline CDR1 and CDR2 sequences are MGHDK and SYGVNS. V was shortened by 8 bases and J by 0 bases, with 10 bases between the two germline ends. The CDR3 spans 14 residues. DNA of the CDR3: TGTGCCAGCGGAAGTTATTCAACTAATGAAAAACTGTTTTTT. It encodes CASGSYSTNEKLFF.

The chain combines TRBV6-1 with TRBJ1-5; 7 bases are a match to TRBD1. The V and J ends lost 7 bases and 9 bases, in that order; junction bases with no gene match: 15. This CDR3 comprises 15 residues. Per germline, CDR1 MNHNS and CDR2 SASEGT. CDR3 nucleotide sequence: TGTGCCAGCATCCGACAGGGAGGGGGTGGGCCGCCCCAGCATTTT. This gives the protein CASIRQGGGGPPQHF.

This chain uses TRBV11-2 with TRBJ2-7; D gene ambiguous. The CDR3 contains 15 residues. Trimming took off 7 bases at V and 1 base at J, with 17 bases between the two ends. In germline, CDR1 is SGHAT, CDR2 FQNNGV. CDR3: CASTPLPDLSYEQYF. The DNA for the CDR3 is TGTGCCAGCACCCCGCTCCCGGACCTATCCTACGAGCAGTACTTC.

This sequence joins TRBV6-1 and TRBJ2-3; TRBD2 matches 10 bases. CDR1 MNHNS and CDR2 SASEGT come from the germline V gene. This CDR3 comprises 14 residues. Unmatched junction bases numbered 1, after V lost 5 bases and J lost 2 bases. This CDR3 reads CASSSGGATDTQYF. Here the CDR3 DNA reads TGTGCCAGCAGTAGCGGGGGGGCCACAGATACGCAGTATTTT.

The rearrangement links TRBV10-3 to TRBJ2-1; D might be TRBD1 (6 bases). V lost 3 bases to trimming and J lost 7 bases, with 13 bases between them. This CDR3 comprises 14 residues. Germline V CDR1 and CDR2: ENHRY, SYGVKD. Here the CDR3 DNA reads TGTGCCATCAGTGAACGACAGGTTGGGAATGAGCAGTTCTTC. Protein: CAISERQVGNEQFF.

This clonotype was counted only a few times. The CDR3 region is CASSFVKTSGSYEQYF. The CDR3 DNA sequence: TGTGCCAGCAGTTTCGTAAAGACTAGCGGAAGCTACGAGCAGTACTTC. J is TRBJ2-7 and V is TRBV28, with 9 bases that match TRBD2. The CDR3 consists of 16 residues. Trimming cost V 3 bases and J 3 bases; bases outside gene matches: 9. Per germline, CDR1 MDHEN and CDR2 SYDVKM. Looking up the rest from reference TRBV28 and TRBJ2-7 gives the full variable domain: DVKVTQSSRYLVKRTGEKVFLECVQDMDHENMFWYRQDPGLGLRLIYFSYDVKMKEKGDIPEGYSVSREKKERFSLILESASTNQTSMYLCASSFVKTSGSYEQYFGPGTRLTVT.

This clonotype was seen repeatedly, ten times or more. V is TRBV9 and J is TRBJ2-1, with no clear D. Between the trimmed V and J ends, which lost 4 bases and 0 bases, there was a span of 11 bases. This CDR3 has 15 residues. CDR1 SGDLS and CDR2 YYNGEE come from the germline V gene. The CDR3 protein is CASSSDGPSYNEQFF. CDR3 bases: TGTGCCAGCAGCTCCGACGGACCCTCCTACAATGAGCAGTTCTTC.

The V and J genes are TRBV11-1 and TRBJ1-5, with 7 bases matching TRBD1. Unmatched junction bases numbered 5, after V lost 1 base and J lost 2 bases. In germline, CDR1 is SGHAT, CDR2 FQDESV (reference sequence). The length of the CDR3 is 16 residues. This CDR3 reads CASSLGPGGGNQPQHF. CDR3 in DNA: TGTGCCAGCAGCTTAGGGCCAGGGGGAGGCAATCAGCCCCAGCATTTT.

V and J are TRBV9 and TRBJ2-3; 8 bases are a match to TRBD2. Germline values: CDR1 SGDLS, CDR2 YYNGEE. The CDR3 consists of 16 residues. The V and J ends lost 0 bases and 4 bases, in that order; junction bases with no gene match: 7. This CDR3 is CASSVAVAGTSDTQYF. The DNA of the CDR3 is TGTGCCAGCAGCGTAGCGGTAGCGGGGACCTCAGATACGCAGTATTTT.

The rearrangement uses TRBV11-1 and TRBJ1-3, with 11 bases fitting TRBD1. This CDR3 is built from 16 residues. V was clipped by 5 bases and J by 2 bases; unmatched bases: 5. Germline CDR1 reads SGHAT; CDR2 reads FQDESV (reference sequence). DNA of the CDR3: TGTGCCAGCAGCATCGCGGGACAGGGGGCTGGAAACACCATATATTTT. Amino acids: CASSIAGQGAGNTIYF.

This clonotype was detected a few times. This chain links TRBV30 with TRBJ2-7, with 7 nucleotides matching TRBD1. The CDR3 has 14 amino acids. Trimming removed 2 bases from V and 2 bases from J; junction bases left unmatched: 6. Germline-derived CDR1 and CDR2 are GTSNPN and SVGIG (reference sequence). The CDR3 here is CAWSPDRAPYEQYF. The CDR3 nucleotides are TGTGCCTGGAGTCCTGACAGGGCCCCCTACGAGCAGTACTTC.

This clonotype was detected a few times. This may come from a read error, since a much larger clone is one base off. The chain couples TRBV4-1 to TRBJ1-2, with a tentative D call TRBD1 (6 bases). V gave up 4 bases and J gave up 4 bases, with 16 bases separating them. The CDR3 is made up of 15 amino acids. From germline, CDR1 is MGHRA and CDR2 YSYEKL. Written as DNA, the CDR3 is TGCGCCAGCAGCCCCGCAGGGACAACAATCTATGGCTACACCTTC. It codes for CASSPAGTTIYGYTF.

This clonotype was seen ten or more times. This chain uses TRBV30 with TRBJ2-7; 11 nucleotides agree with TRBD2. The germline gives CDR1 GTSNPN, CDR2 SVGIG (reference sequence). CDR3 length: 14 residues. Trimming removed 3 bases from V and 0 bases from J; junction bases left unmatched: 1. The CDR3 region has the DNA TGTGCCTGGAGGGGACTAGCGGACTCCTACGAGCAGTACTTC. This encodes CAWRGLADSYEQYF.

Concerning this clonotype itself: One junction end does not reproduce the germline sequence, and a read error may be involved. The V gene is TRBV10-2, the J gene TRBJ1-3, with D tentatively TRBD1 (5 bases). This CDR3 region has 14 residues. Germline V lookup: CDR1 WSHSY, CDR2 SAAADI. In DNA, the CDR3 is TGCGCCAGCAGCCCCCGACAGATTGGAAACACCATACATTTT. This sequence encodes CASSPRQIGNTIHF.

This clonotype was seen many times. CDR3 DNA: TGTGCCAGCAGCCAAGATTACAGGAACACTGAAGCTTTCTTT. Its translation: CASSQDYRNTEAFF. This chain uses TRBV4-2 with TRBJ1-1; no reliable D call. V gave up 0 bases and J gave up 1 base, with 6 bases separating them. Per germline, CDR1 LGHNA and CDR2 YNFKEQ. CDR3 length equals 14 residues.

At least ten counts were recorded for this clonotype. V usage is TRBV20-1 and J usage is TRBJ1-2; D is perhaps TRBD1 (6 bases). The germline V and J ends were trimmed by 1 base and 5 bases, with 8 bases remaining between them. The CDR3 is made up of 12 amino acids. Germline values: CDR1 DFQATT, CDR2 SNEGSKA (reference sequence). CDR3: CSARVGGYGYTF. The CDR3 DNA sequence: TGCAGTGCTAGAGTAGGGGGATATGGCTACACCTTC.

As for this clonotype: The conserved closing phenylalanine or tryptophan is absent in this CDR3, likely reflecting a read error. The V call is TRBV29-1, the J call TRBJ2-7, with 8 bases that match TRBD1. Per germline, CDR1 SQVTM and CDR2 ANQGSEA. The length of the CDR3 is 13 residues. V lost 6 bases, J lost 1 base, and 5 bases stayed unmatched. The CDR3 sequence is CSVQGQDSYEQYL. Here the CDR3 DNA reads TGCAGCGTGCAGGGACAGGATTCCTACGAGCAGTACTTA.

The chain uses TRBV24-1 and TRBJ2-2, with D hard to call. CDR3 length: 15 amino acids. From germline, CDR1 is KGHDR and CDR2 SFDVKD. The V end was cut by 1 base, the J end by 1 base, with 6 bases between. As DNA, the CDR3 is TGTGCCACCAGTGATTTTCGAGAGAACACCGGGGAGCTGTTTTTT. Translated, it gives CATSDFRENTGELFF.

This clonotype was detected only a few times. CDR3 sequence: CAISESGQGVGEQYF. The CDR3 DNA reads as TGTGCCATCAGTGAGTCCGGACAGGGCGTCGGCGAGCAGTACTTC. The chain links TRBV10-3 to TRBJ2-7; 8 bases line up with TRBD1. Germline V gene sequence: CDR1 ENHRY, CDR2 SYGVKD. V shed 0 bases, J shed 6 bases, and the junction held 7 bases outside the gene matches. The CDR3 contains 15 residues.

The chain carries TRBV11-2 and TRBJ2-3; TRBD2 agrees at 11 bases. J lost 3 bases, V lost 4 bases, and 3 bases had no gene match. CDR3 length equals 15 residues. Germline CDR1 SGHAT, CDR2 FQNNGV. The chain's CDR3 is CASSSRLAGTDTQYF. The CDR3, as DNA: TGTGCCAGCAGCTCAAGACTAGCGGGGACAGATACGCAGTATTTT.

This clonotype was seen many times. This chain joins TRBV10-3 and TRBJ1-6; D is possibly TRBD1 (6 bases). Germline loops: CDR1 ENHRY, CDR2 SYGVKD. The CDR3 has 14 residues. The V gene lost 6 bases and the J gene lost 5 bases, with 11 bases spanning the gap. Here the CDR3 DNA reads TGTGCCATCAGCGGGACATACGATAATTCACCCCTCCACTTT. The encoded protein is CAISGTYDNSPLHF.

The V call is TRBV7-3, the J call TRBJ2-1; no reliable D call. Trimming took 5 bases from V and 10 from J, leaving 15 bases between them. CDR3 size: 13 residues. Germline CDR1 is SGHTA and CDR2 is FQGTGA. CDR3 in amino acids: CASSLMKDGEQFF. In DNA form, the CDR3 reads TGTGCCAGCAGCCTTATGAAGGATGGGGAGCAGTTCTTC.

The V call is TRBV19, the J call TRBJ1-1, with TRBD1 matching over 8 bases. Germline-derived CDR1 and CDR2 are LNHDA and SQIVND (reference sequence). This CDR3 has 16 residues. The junction had 7 bases not matched to a gene; V was cut back by 2 bases and J by 2 bases. The CDR3 spells CASSIKTGALNTEAFF. Here the CDR3 DNA reads TGTGCCAGTAGTATAAAGACAGGGGCGCTCAACACTGAAGCTTTCTTT.